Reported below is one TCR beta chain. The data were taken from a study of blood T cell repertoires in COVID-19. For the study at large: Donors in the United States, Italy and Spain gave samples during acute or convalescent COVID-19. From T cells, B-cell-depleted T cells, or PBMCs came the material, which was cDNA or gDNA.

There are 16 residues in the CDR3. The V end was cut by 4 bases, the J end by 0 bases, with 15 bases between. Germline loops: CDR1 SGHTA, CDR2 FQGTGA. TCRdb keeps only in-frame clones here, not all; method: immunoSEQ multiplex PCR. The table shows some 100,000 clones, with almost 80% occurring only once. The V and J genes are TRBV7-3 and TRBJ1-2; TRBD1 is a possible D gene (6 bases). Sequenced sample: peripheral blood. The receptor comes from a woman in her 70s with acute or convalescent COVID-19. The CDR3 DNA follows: TGTGCCAGCAGCTCCCGGGGGGGCCAAGCTAACTATGGCTACACCTTC. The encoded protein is CASSSRGGQANYGYTF.